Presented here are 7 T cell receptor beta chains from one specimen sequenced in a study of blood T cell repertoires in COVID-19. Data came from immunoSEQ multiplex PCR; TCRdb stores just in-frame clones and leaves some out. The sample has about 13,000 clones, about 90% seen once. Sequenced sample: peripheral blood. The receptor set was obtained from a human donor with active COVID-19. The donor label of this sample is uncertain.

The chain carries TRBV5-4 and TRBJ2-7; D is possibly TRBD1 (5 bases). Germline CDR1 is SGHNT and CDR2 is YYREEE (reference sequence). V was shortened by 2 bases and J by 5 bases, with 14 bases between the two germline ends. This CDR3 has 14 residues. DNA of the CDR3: TGTGCCAGCAGCTTTGAGCAGGGTTTCAACGAGCAGTACTTC. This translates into CASSFEQGFNEQYF.

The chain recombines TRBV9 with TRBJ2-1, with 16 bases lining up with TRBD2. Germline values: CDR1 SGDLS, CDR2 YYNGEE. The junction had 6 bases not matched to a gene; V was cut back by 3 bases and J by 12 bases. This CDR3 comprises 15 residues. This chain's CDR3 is CASSAGLAGGSGQFF. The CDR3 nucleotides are TGTGCCAGCAGCGCGGGACTAGCGGGGGGGTCCGGGCAGTTCTTC.

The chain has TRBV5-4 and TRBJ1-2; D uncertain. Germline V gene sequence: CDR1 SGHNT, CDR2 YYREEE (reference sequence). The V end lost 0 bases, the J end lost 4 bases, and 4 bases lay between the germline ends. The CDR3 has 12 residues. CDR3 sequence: CASSLGSYGYTF. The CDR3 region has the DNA TGTGCCAGCAGCTTGGGTAGCTATGGCTACACCTTC.

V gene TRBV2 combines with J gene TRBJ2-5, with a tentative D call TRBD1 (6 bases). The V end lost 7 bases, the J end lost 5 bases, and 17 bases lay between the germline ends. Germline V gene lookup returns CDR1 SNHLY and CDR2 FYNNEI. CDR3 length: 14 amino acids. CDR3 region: CASKGGIPRETQYF. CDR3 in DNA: TGTGCCAGCAAAGGGGGTATCCCCCGGGAGACCCAGTACTTC.

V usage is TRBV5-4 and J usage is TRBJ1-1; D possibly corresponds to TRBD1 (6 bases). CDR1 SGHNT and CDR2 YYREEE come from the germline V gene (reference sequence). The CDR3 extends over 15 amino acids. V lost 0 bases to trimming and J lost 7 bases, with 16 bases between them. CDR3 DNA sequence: TGTGCCAGCAGCTTGGCGGGACACCCACAGAGTGAAGCTTTCTTT. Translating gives CASSLAGHPQSEAFF.

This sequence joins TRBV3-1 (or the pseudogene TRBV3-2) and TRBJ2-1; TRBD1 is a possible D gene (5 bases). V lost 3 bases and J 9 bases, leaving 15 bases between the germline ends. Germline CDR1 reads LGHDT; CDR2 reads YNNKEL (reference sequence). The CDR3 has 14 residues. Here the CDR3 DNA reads TGTGCCAGCAGCCAGTTGGCAGGGCGGAGTGAGCAGTTCTTC. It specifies CASSQLAGRSEQFF.

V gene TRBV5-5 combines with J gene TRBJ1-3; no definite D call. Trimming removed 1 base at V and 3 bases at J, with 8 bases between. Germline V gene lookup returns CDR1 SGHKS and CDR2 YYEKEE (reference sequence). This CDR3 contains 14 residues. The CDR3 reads CASSLMEGGNTIYF. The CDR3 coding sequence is TGTGCCAGCAGCTTGATGGAGGGTGGAAACACCATATATTTT.